This record covers a single T cell receptor beta chain. The record originates from a study of blood T cell repertoires in COVID-19. Study details: Collection of acute and convalescent COVID-19 samples took place in the United States, Italy and Spain. T cells, B-cell-depleted T cells, or PBMCs provided the cDNA or gDNA that served as material.

Methods used by the authors: Reference gene primer amplification gave nucleated cell count estimates. The method was immunoSEQ multiplex PCR; TCRdb's version includes in-frame clones alone and lacks a portion of them. For V, J and clone size, that table is used; D and trimming come from the DNA. The sample contains 80,000 to 95,000 clones, approximately 84% of which appear only once. This TCR came from an older man with active or convalescent COVID-19. The sequenced sample was peripheral blood.

In DNA form, the CDR3 reads TGTGCCAGCAGTGAGTGGAGTCTTCTCTCCTACGAGCAGTACTTC. Amino acids: CASSEWSLLSYEQYF. V gene TRBV6-1 combines with J gene TRBJ2-7; D remains ambiguous. This CDR3 is built from 15 residues. Germline CDR1 reads MNHNS; CDR2 reads SASEGT. V was cut by 3 bases and J by 0 bases, with 12 bases left in between.